This TCR beta chain comes out of a study of PD-L1 blockade in urothelial cancer. About the research overall: Bladder-origin urothelial cancer in males covered about nine tenths of the roughly 30 patients.

Time point: pretreatment peripheral blood. Each patient supplied 1 to 8 pretreatment and on-treatment samples. In each PCR, synthetic TCR analog templates were spiked in. TCRdb's table, derived via immunoSEQ multiplex PCR, lists solely in-frame clones and lacks some. The sample contains some 80,000 clones, approximately 86% of which appear only once. The source was PBMCs, collected around atezolizumab (anti-PD-L1) treatment. The TCR sequence derives from a middle-aged man with urothelial cancer.

The DNA of the CDR3 is TGTGCCAGCAGCTCCGGGCGGGGGTCTCAGAACACTGAAGCTTTCTTT. Translated: CASSSGRGSQNTEAFF. The chain uses TRBV11-2 and TRBJ1-1; a weak D match, TRBD1 (5 bases). The ends were cut back, 4 bases at V and 1 base at J, with 16 bases in the middle. CDR3 length equals 16 residues. The germline V gene has CDR1 SGHAT and CDR2 FQNNGV.